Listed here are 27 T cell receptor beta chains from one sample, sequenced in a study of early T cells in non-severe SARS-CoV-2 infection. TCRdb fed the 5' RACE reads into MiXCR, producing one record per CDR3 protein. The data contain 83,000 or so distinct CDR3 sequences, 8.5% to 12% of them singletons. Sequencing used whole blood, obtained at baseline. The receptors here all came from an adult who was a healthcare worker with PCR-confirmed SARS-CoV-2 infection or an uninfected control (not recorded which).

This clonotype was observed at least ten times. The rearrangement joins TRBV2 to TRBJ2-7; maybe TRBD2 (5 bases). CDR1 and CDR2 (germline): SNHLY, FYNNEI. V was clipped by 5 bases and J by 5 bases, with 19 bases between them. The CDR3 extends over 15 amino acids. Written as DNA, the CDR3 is TGTGCCAGCAGTCCCCCCGGAGGTCCGTACCACGAGCAGTACTTC. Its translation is CASSPPGGPYHEQYF.

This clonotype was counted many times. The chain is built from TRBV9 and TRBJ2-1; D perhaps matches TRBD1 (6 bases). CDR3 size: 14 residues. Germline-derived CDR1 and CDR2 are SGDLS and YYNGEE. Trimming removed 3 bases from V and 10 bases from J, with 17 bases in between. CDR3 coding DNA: TGTGCCAGCAGCGGAGAGGTGGGGGCTGGGGAGCAGTTCTTC. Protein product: CASSGEVGAGEQFF.

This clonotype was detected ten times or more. In DNA form, the CDR3 reads TGTGCCAGCAGTGCCCTCAGCCCAGGGTCCAAAAACATTCAGTACTTC. Encoded protein: CASSALSPGSKNIQYF. The rearrangement uses TRBV28 and TRBJ2-4, with a possible D match to TRBD1 (5 bases). Germline V gene sequence: CDR1 MDHEN, CDR2 SYDVKM. The CDR3 has 16 amino acids. The V end lost 5 bases, the J end lost 2 bases, and 16 bases lay between the germline ends.

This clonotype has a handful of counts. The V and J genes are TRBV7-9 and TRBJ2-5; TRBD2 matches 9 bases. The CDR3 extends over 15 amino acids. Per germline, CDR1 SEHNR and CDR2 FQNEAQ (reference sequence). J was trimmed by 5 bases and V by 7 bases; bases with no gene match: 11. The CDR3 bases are TGTGCCAGCACCTCAGGGAGCGGGAGGTCGGAGACCCAGTACTTC. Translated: CASTSGSGRSETQYF.

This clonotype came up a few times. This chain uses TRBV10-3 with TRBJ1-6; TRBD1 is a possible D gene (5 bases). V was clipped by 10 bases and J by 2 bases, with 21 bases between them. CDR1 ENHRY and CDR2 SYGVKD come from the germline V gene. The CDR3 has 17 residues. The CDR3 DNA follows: TGTGCCACCGGACAAGGGACTATCTCAGCCTATAATTCACCCCTCCACTTT. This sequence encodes CATGQGTISAYNSPLHF.

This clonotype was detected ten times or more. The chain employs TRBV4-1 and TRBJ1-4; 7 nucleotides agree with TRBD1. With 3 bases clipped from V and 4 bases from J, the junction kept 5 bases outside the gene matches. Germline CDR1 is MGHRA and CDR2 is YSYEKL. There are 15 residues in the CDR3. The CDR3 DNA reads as TGCGCCAGCAGCCAGGGACAGAGTATTAATGAAAAACTGTTTTTT. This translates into CASSQGQSINEKLFF.

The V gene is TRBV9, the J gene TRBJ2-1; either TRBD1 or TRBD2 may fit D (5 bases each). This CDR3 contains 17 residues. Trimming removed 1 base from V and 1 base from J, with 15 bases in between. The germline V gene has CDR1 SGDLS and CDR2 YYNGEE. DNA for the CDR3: TGTGCCAGCAGCGTAAGCGAGGGGAGAGGATCCTACAATGAGCAGTTCTTC. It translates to CASSVSEGRGSYNEQFF.

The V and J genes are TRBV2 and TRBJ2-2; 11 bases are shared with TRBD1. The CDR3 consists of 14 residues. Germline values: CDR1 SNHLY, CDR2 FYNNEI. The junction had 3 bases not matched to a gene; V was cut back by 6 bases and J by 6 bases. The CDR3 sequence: CASRDRGRAGELFF. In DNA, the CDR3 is TGTGCCAGCAGGGACAGGGGGCGGGCCGGGGAGCTGTTTTTT.

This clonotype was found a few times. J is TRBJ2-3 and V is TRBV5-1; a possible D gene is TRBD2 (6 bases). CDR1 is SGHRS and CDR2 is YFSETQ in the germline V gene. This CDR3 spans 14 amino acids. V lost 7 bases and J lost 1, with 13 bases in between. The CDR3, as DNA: TGCGCCAGCCGACTAGTTGGTGGCACAGATACGCAGTATTTT. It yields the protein CASRLVGGTDTQYF.

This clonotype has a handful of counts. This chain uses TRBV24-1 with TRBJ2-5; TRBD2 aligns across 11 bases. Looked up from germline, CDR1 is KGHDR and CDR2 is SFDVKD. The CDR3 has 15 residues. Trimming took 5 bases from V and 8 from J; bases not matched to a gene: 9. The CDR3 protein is CATSATTSGKPTQYF. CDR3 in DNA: TGTGCCACCAGTGCGACGACTAGCGGGAAACCTACCCAGTACTTC.

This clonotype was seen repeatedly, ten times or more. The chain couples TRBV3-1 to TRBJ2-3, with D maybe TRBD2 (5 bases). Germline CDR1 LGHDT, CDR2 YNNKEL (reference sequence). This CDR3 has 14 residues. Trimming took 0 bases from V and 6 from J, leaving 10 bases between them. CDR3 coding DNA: TGTGCCAGCAGCCAAGATCTAGCCTCGGATACGCAGTATTTT. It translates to CASSQDLASDTQYF.

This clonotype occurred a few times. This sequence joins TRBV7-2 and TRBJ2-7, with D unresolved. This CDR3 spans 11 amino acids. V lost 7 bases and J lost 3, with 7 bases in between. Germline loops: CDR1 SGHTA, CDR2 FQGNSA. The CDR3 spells CASTLYYEQYF. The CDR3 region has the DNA TGTGCCAGCACCCTCTACTACGAGCAGTACTTC.

The DNA of the CDR3 is TGTGCCAGCTCACTACTGGGACATGGGGACTACGAGCAGTACTTC. As protein: CASSLLGHGDYEQYF. The chain carries TRBV18 and TRBJ2-7; tentatively, D is TRBD1 (6 bases). Germline assignment: CDR1 KGHSH and CDR2 LQKENI. V was shortened by 4 bases and J by 3 bases, with 16 bases between the two germline ends. The CDR3 is 15 amino acids.

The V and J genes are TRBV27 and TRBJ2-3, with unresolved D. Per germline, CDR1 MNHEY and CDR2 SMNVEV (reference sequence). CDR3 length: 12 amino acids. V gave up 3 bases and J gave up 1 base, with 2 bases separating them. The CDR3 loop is CASSFRTDTQYF. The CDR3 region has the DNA TGTGCCAGCAGTTTCCGCACAGATACGCAGTATTTT.

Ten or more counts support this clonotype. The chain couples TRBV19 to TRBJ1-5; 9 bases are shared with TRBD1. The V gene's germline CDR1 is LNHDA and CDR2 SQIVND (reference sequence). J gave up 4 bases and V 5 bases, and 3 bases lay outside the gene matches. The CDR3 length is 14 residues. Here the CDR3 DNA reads TGTGCCAGTAGTGGACAGGGGTGGAATCAGCCCCAGCATTTT. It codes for CASSGQGWNQPQHF.

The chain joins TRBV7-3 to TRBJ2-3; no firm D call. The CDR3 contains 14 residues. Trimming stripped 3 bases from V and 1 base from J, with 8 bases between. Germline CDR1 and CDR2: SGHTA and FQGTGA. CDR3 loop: CASSLTPGTDTQYF. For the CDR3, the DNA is TGTGCCAGCAGCTTGACTCCGGGCACAGATACGCAGTATTTT.

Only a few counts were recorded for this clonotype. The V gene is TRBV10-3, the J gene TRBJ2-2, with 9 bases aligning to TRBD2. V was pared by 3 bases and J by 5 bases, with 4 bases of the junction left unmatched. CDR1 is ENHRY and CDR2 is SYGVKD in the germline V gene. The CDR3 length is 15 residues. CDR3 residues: CAISDGGRGTGELFF. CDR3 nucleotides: TGTGCCATCAGTGACGGCGGGAGGGGGACCGGGGAGCTGTTTTTT.

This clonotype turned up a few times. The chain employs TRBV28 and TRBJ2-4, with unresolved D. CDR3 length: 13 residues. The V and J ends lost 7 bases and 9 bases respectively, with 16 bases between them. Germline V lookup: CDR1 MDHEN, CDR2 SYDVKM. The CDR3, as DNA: TGTGCCAGCATAGCCCCGGACCTCGGCATTCAGTACTTC. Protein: CASIAPDLGIQYF. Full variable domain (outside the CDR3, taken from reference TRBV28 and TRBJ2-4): DVKVTQSSRYLVKRTGEKVFLECVQDMDHENMFWYRQDPGLGLRLIYFSYDVKMKEKGDIPEGYSVSREKKERFSLILESASTNQTSMYLCASIAPDLGIQYFGAGTRLSVL.

The CDR3 loop is CATSTNFYSEQFF. The CDR3 nucleotides read TGTGCCACCAGCACGAATTTTTACTCCGAGCAGTTCTTC. The chain has TRBV15 and TRBJ2-1, with D uncertain. CDR1 and CDR2 (germline): LNHNV, YYDKDF (reference sequence). The CDR3 consists of 13 residues. V shed 4 bases and J shed 10 bases, with 14 bases lying between them.

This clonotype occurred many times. CDR3 coding DNA: TGCAGTGCTAGAGGGTTGGCGGGGAATACGCAGTATTTT. Translation: CSARGLAGNTQYF. The V and J genes are TRBV20-1 and TRBJ2-3; the D gene is possibly TRBD2 (6 bases). V lost 1 base and J lost 7, with 12 bases in between. The CDR3 spans 13 residues. In germline, CDR1 is DFQATT, CDR2 SNEGSKA (reference sequence).

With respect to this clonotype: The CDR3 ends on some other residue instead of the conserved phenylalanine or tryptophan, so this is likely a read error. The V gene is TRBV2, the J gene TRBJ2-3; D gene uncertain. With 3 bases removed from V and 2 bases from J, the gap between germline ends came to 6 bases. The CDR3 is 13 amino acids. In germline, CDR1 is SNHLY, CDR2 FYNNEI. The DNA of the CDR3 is TGTGCCAGCAGTGAGGCCCACACAGATACGCAGTATCTT. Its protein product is CASSEAHTDTQYL.

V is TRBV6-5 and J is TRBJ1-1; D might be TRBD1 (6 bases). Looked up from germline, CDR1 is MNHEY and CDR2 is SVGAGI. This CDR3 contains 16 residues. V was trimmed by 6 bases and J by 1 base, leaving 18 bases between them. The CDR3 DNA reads TGTGCCAGCAGGTCCCGGGTGGGCAGGGGGAACACTGAAGCTTTCTTT. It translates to CASRSRVGRGNTEAFF.

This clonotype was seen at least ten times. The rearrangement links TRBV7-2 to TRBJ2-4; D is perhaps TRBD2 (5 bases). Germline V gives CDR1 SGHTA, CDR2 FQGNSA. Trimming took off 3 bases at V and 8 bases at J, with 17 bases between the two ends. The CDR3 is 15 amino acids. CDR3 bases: TGTGCCAGCAGCTTGAGCGGAAGAGCTCGTCACATTCAGTACTTC. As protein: CASSLSGRARHIQYF.

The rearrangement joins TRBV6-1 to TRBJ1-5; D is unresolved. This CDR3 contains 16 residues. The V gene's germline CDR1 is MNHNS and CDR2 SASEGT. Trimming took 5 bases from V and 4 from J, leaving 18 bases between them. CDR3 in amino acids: CASSTFAAANNQPQHF. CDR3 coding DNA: TGTGCCAGCAGTACTTTTGCAGCTGCCAATAATCAGCCCCAGCATTTT.

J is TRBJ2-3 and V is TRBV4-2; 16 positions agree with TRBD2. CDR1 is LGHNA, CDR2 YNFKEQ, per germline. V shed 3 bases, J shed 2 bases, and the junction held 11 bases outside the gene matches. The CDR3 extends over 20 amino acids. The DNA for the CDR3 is TGTGCCAGCAGCCACCGACCGGGACTAGCGGGAGGGCCCCCCACAGATACGCAGTATTTT. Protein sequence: CASSHRPGLAGGPPTDTQYF.

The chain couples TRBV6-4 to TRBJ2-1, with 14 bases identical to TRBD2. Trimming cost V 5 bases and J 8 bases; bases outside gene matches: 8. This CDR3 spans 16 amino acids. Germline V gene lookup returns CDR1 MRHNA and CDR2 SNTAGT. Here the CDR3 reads CASSPFGTSGSDEQFF. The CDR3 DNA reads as TGTGCCAGCAGTCCGTTCGGGACTAGCGGGAGCGATGAGCAGTTCTTC.

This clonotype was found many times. This CDR3 reads CASSVGAAIRTDTQYF. The CDR3 DNA follows: TGTGCCAGCAGCGTGGGAGCAGCAATTCGCACAGATACGCAGTATTTT. The chain combines TRBV9 with TRBJ2-3; D might be TRBD2 (5 bases). From germline, CDR1 is SGDLS and CDR2 YYNGEE. V lost 2 bases and J 1 base, leaving 14 bases between the germline ends. The CDR3 contains 16 residues.